The present T cell receptor (beta chain) was sequenced within a study of regulatory T cells in long-lasting Graves disease. Whole-study results and caveats: Repertoires from persistent disease leaned toward TRBV28, TRBJ1-2 and TRBJ2-5. Lower TCR diversity was seen in persistent Graves' patients than in newly diagnosed ones.

As for time point: persistent/refractory GD, antithyroid drugs over 5 years with positive TRAb. The authors made the TCR library using RNA they extracted from PBMCs. An endocrinology department in Xi'an, China, recruited the patients. As to this clonotype: The antigen remains undetermined.

For TCR beta, libraries came from iRepertoire HTBI primers and Arm-PCR of CDR3 regions. TCRdb reanalysed the multiplex PCR reads using MiXCR and keeps one entry per CDR3 protein. The table records 500,000 to 800,000 distinct CDR3 sequences, 30% of them present only once. Trimming shortened V by 8 bases and J by 3 bases, and 17 bases separated the two germline ends. This CDR3 contains 15 residues. This sequence originates from a female donor with Graves disease. The input for sequencing was peripheral blood mononuclear cells (PBMCs), taken when the disease was refractory, from a patient treated with antithyroid drugs. The rearrangement links TRBV12-3 or TRBV12-4 to TRBJ1-5; D perhaps matches TRBD1 (5 bases). DNA of the CDR3: TGTGCCAGCGGATGGCAGGGCGGTAACAATCAGCCCCAGCATTTT. Its translation: CASGWQGGNNQPQHF.